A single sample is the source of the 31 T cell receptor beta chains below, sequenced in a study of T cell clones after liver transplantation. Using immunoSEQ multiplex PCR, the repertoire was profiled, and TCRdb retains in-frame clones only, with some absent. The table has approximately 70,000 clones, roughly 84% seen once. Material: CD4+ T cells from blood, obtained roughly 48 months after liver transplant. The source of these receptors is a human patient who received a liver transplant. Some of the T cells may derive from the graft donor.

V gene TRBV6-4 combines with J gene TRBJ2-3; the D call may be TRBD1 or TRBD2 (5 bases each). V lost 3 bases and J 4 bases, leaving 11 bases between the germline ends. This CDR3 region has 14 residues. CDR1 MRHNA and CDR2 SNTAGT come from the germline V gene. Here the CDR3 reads CASSERGEADTQYF. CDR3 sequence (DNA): TGTGCCAGCAGTGAAAGAGGGGAAGCAGATACGCAGTATTTT.

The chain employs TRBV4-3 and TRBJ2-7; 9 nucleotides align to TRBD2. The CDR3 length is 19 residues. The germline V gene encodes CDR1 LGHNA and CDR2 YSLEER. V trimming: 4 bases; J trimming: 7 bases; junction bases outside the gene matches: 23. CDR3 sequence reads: CASSRVTSRGGGGAGEQYF. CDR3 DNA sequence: TGCGCCAGCAGCCGAGTTACCTCCCGCGGCGGCGGGGGGGCTGGGGAGCAGTACTTC.

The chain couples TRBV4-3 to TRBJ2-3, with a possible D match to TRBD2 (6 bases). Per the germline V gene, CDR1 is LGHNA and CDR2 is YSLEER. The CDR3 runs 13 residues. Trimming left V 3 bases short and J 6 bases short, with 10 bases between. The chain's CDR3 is CASSQRAGDTQYF. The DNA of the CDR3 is TGCGCCAGCAGCCAGCGGGCGGGGGATACGCAGTATTTT.

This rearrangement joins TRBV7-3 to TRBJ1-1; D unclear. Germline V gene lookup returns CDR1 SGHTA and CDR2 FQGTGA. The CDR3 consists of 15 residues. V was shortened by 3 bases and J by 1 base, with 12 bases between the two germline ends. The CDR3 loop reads CASSFGEKANTEAFF. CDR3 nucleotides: TGTGCCAGCAGCTTCGGGGAAAAGGCGAACACTGAAGCTTTCTTT.

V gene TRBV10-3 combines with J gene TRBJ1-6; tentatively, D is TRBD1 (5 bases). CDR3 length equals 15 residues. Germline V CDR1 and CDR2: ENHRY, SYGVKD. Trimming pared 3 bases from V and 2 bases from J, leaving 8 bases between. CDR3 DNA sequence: TGTGCCATCAGTGACCAGGGACCCTATAATTCACCCCTCCACTTT. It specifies CAISDQGPYNSPLHF.

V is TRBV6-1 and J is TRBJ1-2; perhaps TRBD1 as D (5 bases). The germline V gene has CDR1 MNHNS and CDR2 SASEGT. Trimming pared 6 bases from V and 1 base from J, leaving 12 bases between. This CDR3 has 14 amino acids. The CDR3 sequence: CASSADSVNYGYTF. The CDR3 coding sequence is TGTGCCAGCAGCGCCGACAGCGTTAACTATGGCTACACCTTC.

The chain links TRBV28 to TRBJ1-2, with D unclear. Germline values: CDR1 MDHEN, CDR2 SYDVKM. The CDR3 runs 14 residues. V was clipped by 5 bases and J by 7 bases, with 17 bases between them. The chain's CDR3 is CASSQQAGWRGYTF. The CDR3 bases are TGTGCCAGCAGTCAGCAAGCCGGATGGCGTGGCTACACCTTC.

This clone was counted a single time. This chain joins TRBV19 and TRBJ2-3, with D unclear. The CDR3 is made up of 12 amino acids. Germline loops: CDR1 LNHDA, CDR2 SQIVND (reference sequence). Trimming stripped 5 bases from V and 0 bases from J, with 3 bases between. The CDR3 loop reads CASSASTDTQYF. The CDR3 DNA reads TGTGCCAGTAGTGCTAGCACAGATACGCAGTATTTT.

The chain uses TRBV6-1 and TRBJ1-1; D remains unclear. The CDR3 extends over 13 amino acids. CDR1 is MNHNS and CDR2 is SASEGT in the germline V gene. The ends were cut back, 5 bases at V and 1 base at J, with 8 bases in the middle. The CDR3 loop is CASSLTTNTEAFF. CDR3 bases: TGTGCCAGCAGTCTTACTACGAACACTGAAGCTTTCTTT.

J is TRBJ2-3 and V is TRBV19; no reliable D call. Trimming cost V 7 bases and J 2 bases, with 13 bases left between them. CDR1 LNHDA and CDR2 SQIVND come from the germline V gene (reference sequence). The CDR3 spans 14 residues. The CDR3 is CASTTLHNTDTQYF. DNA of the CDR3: TGTGCCAGTACCACCCTACACAACACAGATACGCAGTATTTT.

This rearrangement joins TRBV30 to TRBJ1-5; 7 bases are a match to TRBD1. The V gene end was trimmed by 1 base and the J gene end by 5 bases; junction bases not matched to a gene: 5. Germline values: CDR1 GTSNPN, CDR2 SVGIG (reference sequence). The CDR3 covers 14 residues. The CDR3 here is CAWSDPTGYQPQHF. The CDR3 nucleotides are TGTGCCTGGAGTGACCCGACAGGGTATCAGCCCCAGCATTTT.

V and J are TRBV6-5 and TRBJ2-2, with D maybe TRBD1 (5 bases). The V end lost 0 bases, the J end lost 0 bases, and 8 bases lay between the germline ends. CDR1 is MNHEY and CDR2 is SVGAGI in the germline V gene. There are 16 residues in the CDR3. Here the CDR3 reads CASSYSGRANTGELFF. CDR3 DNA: TGTGCCAGCAGTTACTCAGGCAGGGCGAACACCGGGGAGCTGTTTTTT.

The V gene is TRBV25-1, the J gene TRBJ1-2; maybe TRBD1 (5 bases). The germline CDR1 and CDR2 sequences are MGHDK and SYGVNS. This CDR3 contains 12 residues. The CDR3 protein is CASLGLTYGYTF. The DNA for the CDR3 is TGTGCGAGCCTGGGACTGACTTATGGCTACACCTTC.

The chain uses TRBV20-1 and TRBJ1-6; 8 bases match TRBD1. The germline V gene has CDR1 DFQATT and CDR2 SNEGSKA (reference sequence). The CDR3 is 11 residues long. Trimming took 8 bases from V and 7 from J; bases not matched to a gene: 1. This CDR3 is CSRTGNSPLHF. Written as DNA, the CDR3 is TGCAGTCGGACAGGGAATTCACCCCTCCACTTT.

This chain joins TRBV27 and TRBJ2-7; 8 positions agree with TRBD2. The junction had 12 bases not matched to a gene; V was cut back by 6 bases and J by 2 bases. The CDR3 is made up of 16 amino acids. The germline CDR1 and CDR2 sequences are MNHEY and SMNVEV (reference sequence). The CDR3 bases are TGTGCCAGCAGCATAGACCGACTAGCGCGACCCTACGAGCAGTACTTC. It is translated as CASSIDRLARPYEQYF.

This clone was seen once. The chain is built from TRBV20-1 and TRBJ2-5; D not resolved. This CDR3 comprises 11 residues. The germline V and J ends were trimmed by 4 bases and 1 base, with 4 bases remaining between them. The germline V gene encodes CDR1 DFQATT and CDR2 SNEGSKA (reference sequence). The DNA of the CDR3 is TGCAGTGCTAATGTCCAAGAGACCCAGTACTTC. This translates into CSANVQETQYF.

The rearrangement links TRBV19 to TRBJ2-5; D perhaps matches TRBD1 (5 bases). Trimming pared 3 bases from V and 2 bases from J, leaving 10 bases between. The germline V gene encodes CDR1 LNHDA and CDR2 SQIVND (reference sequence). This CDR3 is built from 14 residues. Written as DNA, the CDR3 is TGTGCCAGTAGTATCAGGAGACAGCAAGAGACCCAGTACTTC. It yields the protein CASSIRRQQETQYF.

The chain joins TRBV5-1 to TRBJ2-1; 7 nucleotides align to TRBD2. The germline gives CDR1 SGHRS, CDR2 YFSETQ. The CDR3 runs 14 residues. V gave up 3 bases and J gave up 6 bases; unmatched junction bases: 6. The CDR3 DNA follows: TGCGCCAGCAGCTGGAGCGGGGAAGGCAATGAGCAGTTCTTC. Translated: CASSWSGEGNEQFF.

Here the CDR3 reads CASSLVPPWENTEAFF. Written as DNA, the CDR3 is TGTGCCAGCAGCTTAGTACCCCCCTGGGAGAACACTGAAGCTTTCTTT. This chain uses TRBV7-2 with TRBJ1-1; D uncertain. The V gene's germline CDR1 is SGHTA and CDR2 FQGNSA. CDR3 length equals 16 residues. Trimming took 1 base from V and 1 from J, leaving 13 bases between them.

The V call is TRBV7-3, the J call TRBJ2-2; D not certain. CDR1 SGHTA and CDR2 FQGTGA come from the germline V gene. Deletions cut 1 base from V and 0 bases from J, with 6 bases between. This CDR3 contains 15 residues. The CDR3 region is CASSLKQTNTGELFF. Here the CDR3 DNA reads TGTGCCAGCAGCTTAAAACAAACGAACACCGGGGAGCTGTTTTTT.

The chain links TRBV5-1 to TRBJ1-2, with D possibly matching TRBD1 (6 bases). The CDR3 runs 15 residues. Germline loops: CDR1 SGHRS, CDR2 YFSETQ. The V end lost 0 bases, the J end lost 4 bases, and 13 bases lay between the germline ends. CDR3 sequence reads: CASSLAPGVGYGYTF. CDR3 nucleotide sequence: TGCGCCAGCAGCTTGGCACCAGGGGTTGGCTATGGCTACACCTTC.

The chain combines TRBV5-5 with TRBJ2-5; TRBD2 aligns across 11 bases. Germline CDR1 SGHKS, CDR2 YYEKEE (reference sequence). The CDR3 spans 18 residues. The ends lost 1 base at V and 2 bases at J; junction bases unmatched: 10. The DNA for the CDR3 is TGTGCCAGCAGCTTGTTCACTAGCGGGGGAGCAAAGCAAGAGACCCAGTACTTC. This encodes CASSLFTSGGAKQETQYF.

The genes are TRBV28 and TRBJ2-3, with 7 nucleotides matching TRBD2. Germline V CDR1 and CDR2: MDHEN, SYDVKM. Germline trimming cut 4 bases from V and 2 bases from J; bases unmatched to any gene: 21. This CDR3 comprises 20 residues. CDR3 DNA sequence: TGTGCCAGCAGTTCGGGTTATGGTGTTCGGGCTAGCGGCGACACAGATACGCAGTATTTT. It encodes CASSSGYGVRASGDTDTQYF.

This CDR3 reads CASSFASGVETQYF. The CDR3, as DNA: TGTGCCAGCAGCTTCGCCTCGGGTGTGGAGACCCAGTACTTC. The rearrangement uses TRBV11-1 and TRBJ2-5; D is unclear. This CDR3 has 14 amino acids. V lost 3 bases, J lost 5 bases, and 13 bases lay in between. Germline loops: CDR1 SGHAT, CDR2 FQDESV (reference sequence).

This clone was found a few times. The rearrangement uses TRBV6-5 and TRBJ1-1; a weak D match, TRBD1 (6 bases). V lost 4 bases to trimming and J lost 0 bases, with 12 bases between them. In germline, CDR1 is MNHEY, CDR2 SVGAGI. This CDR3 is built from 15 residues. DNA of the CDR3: TGTGCCAGCAGTTCCCGCAGGGACATGAACACTGAAGCTTTCTTT. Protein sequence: CASSSRRDMNTEAFF.

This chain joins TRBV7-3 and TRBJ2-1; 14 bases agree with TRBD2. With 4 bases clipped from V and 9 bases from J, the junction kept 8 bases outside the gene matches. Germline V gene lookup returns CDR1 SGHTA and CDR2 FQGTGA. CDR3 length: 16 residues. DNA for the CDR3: TGTGCCAGCAGCTCCGACGGACTAGCGGGGGGAGTTGAGCAGTTCTTC. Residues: CASSSDGLAGGVEQFF. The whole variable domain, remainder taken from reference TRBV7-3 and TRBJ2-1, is GAGVSQTPSNKVTEKGKYVELRCDPISGHTALYWYRQSLGQGPEFLIYFQGTGAADDSGLPNDRFFAVRPEGSVSTLKIQRTERGDSAVYLCASSSDGLAGGVEQFFGPGTRLTVL.

The CDR3 reads CASSPTLGGARNTIYF. DNA for the CDR3: TGCGCCAGCAGCCCAACCTTAGGGGGGGCCAGAAACACCATATATTTT. The chain couples TRBV4-1 to TRBJ1-3, with D possibly TRBD1 on 6 matching bases. Germline V CDR1 and CDR2: MGHRA, YSYEKL. V was cut by 4 bases and J by 5 bases, with 18 bases left in between. There are 16 residues in the CDR3.

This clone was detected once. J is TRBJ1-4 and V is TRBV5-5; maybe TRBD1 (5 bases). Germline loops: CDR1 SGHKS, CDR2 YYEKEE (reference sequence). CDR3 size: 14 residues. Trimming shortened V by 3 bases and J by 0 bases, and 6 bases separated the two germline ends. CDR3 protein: CASSWTSTNEKLFF. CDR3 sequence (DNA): TGTGCCAGCAGCTGGACATCAACTAATGAAAAACTGTTTTTT.

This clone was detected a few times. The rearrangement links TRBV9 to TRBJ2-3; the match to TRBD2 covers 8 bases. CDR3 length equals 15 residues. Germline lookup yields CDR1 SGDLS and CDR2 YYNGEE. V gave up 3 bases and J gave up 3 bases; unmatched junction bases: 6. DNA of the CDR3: TGTGCCAGCAGCGCGGGACTAGAGCTAACAGATACGCAGTATTTT. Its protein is CASSAGLELTDTQYF.

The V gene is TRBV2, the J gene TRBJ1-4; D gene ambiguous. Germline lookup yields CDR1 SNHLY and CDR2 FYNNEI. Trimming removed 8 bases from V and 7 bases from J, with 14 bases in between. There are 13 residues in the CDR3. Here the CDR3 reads CASDQRLGEKLFF. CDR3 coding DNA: TGTGCCAGCGATCAAAGGTTAGGTGAAAAACTGTTTTTT.

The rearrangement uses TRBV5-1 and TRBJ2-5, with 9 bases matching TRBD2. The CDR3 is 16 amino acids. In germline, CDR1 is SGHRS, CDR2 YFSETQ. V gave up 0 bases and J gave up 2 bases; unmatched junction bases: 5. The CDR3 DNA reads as TGCGCCAGCAGCTTGGGTAGCGGGGGCCGACAAGAGACCCAGTACTTC. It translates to CASSLGSGGRQETQYF.